This T cell receptor beta chain came from a study of blood T cell repertoires in COVID-19. Study context: Sites in the United States, Italy and Spain provided acute and convalescent COVID-19 samples. PBMCs, B-cell-depleted T cells, or T cells were the source of the cDNA or gDNA that made up the material.

The J segment lost 4 bases and the V segment lost 2 bases, leaving 0 bases of the junction unmatched. The CDR3 consists of 13 residues. As originally analysed: Researchers report that nucleated cell counts were estimated from reference gene primer amplification. TCRdb's table, derived via immunoSEQ multiplex PCR, lists solely in-frame clones and lacks some. V, J and clone size are those of that table, while D and trimming were read from the DNA. The table records about 63,000 clones, roughly 76% of them present only once. This chain links TRBV12-3 or TRBV12-4 with TRBJ2-5, with TRBD1 matching over 8 bases. The material sequenced was peripheral blood. The receptor comes from a woman older than 75 with acute or convalescent COVID-19. For the CDR3, the DNA is TGTGCCAGCAGTTTACAGGGGGCAGAGACCCAGTACTTC. It specifies CASSLQGAETQYF.